These 13 T cell receptor beta chains originate from one sample sequenced in a study of control samples from healthy donors and cancer patients. Assay used: immunoSEQ multiplex PCR; TCRdb lists only in-frame clones, some missing. In the table there are about 180,000 clones, 90% of which are singletons. Sequencing was done on a sample of blood. The receptor set was obtained from a woman in her fifties or sixties in good health.

The chain couples TRBV6-1 to TRBJ2-3; 11 nucleotides align to TRBD2. This CDR3 comprises 17 residues. The V and J ends lost 3 bases and 8 bases, in that order; junction bases with no gene match: 13. CDR1 and CDR2 (germline): MNHNS, SASEGT. The CDR3 sequence: CASSEGLSGRALGTQYF. CDR3 sequence (DNA): TGTGCCAGCAGTGAGGGACTTAGCGGGAGGGCGTTAGGTACGCAGTATTTT.

The V gene is TRBV7-2, the J gene TRBJ1-5; D uncertain. Trimming shortened V by 3 bases and J by 2 bases, and 8 bases separated the two germline ends. The CDR3 has 14 amino acids. Germline V gene sequence: CDR1 SGHTA, CDR2 FQGNSA. This chain's CDR3 is CASSFRAGNQPQHF. The CDR3 nucleotides read TGTGCCAGCAGCTTTCGGGCAGGCAATCAGCCCCAGCATTTT. Full variable domain (missing parts from reference TRBV7-2 and TRBJ1-5): GAGVSQSPSNKVTEKGKDVELRCDPISGHTALYWYRQSLGQGLEFLIYFQGNSAPDKSGLPSDRFSAERTGGSVSTLTIQRTQQEDSAVYLCASSFRAGNQPQHFGDGTRLSIL.

V is TRBV27 and J is TRBJ2-5; D is uncertain. In germline, CDR1 is MNHEY, CDR2 SMNVEV (reference sequence). V was trimmed by 6 bases and J by 2 bases, leaving 7 bases between them. This CDR3 spans 12 amino acids. CDR3 in DNA: TGTGCCAGCAGGGGGATACAAGAGACCCAGTACTTC. It specifies CASRGIQETQYF.

The table lists this clone with a few counts. This chain links TRBV5-4 with TRBJ1-2; perhaps TRBD1 as D (6 bases). The CDR3 spans 14 residues. The ends were cut back, 0 bases at V and 0 bases at J, with 6 bases in the middle. Germline V gives CDR1 SGHNT, CDR2 YYREEE (reference sequence). As DNA, the CDR3 is TGTGCCAGCAGCTTGGCAGGGGCTAACTATGGCTACACCTTC. It translates to CASSLAGANYGYTF. Full variable domain (rest looked up from reference TRBV5-4 and TRBJ1-2): ETGVTQSPTHLIKTRGQQVTLRCSSQSGHNTVSWYQQALGQGPQFIFQYYREEENGRGNFPPRFSGLQFPNYSSELNVNALELDDSALYLCASSLAGANYGYTFGSGTRLTVV.

This chain joins TRBV4-3 and TRBJ2-7; D might be TRBD1 (6 bases). CDR3 length: 16 amino acids. Trimming removed 0 bases from V and 2 bases from J, with 14 bases in between. Germline assignment: CDR1 LGHNA and CDR2 YSLEER. The CDR3 bases are TGCGCCAGCAGCCAAGAGGGGGCAGGGCGGACCTACGAGCAGTACTTC. Its translation: CASSQEGAGRTYEQYF.

The chain couples TRBV7-8 to TRBJ2-2; D not resolved. Germline V gene sequence: CDR1 SGHVS, CDR2 FQNEAQ. This CDR3 comprises 15 residues. V lost 6 bases and J 3 bases, leaving 14 bases between the germline ends. CDR3 in DNA: TGTGCCAGCAGACCACTGGGGATATACACCGGGGAGCTGTTTTTT. Protein: CASRPLGIYTGELFF.

The chain combines TRBV6-2 or TRBV6-3 with TRBJ1-1; possible D gene TRBD1, 5 bases. CDR3 length: 17 amino acids. Germline V gives CDR1 MNHEY, CDR2 SVGEGT. V gave up 3 bases and J gave up 5 bases, with 22 bases separating them. The CDR3 sequence: CASSYRGAGEIGTEAFF. CDR3 nucleotide sequence: TGTGCCAGCAGTTATCGAGGGGCGGGGGAGATCGGGACTGAAGCTTTCTTT.

The DNA of the CDR3 is TGTGCCAGCAAGGGGCGGGAGGGCTCCTACGAGCAGTACTTC. Translating it yields CASKGREGSYEQYF. The chain employs TRBV2 and TRBJ2-7; TRBD2 aligns across 9 bases. The CDR3 loop spans 14 amino acids. CDR1 SNHLY and CDR2 FYNNEI come from the germline V gene. The V segment lost 7 bases and the J segment 0 bases; nucleotides outside the gene matches: 4.

The chain recombines TRBV10-3 with TRBJ1-1, with D unclear. The ends were cut back, 11 bases at V and 3 bases at J, with 16 bases in the middle. Germline-derived CDR1 and CDR2 are ENHRY and SYGVKD. The CDR3 has 13 amino acids. The CDR3 loop is CAVTLREDTEAFF. DNA of the CDR3: TGTGCCGTCACCCTTCGGGAGGACACTGAAGCTTTCTTT.

The CDR3 region is CASSLDTWAEAFF. As DNA, the CDR3 is TGTGCCAGCAGCCTGGACACCTGGGCTGAAGCTTTCTTT. The chain has TRBV5-4 and TRBJ1-1, with D possibly being TRBD1 (5 bases). This CDR3 contains 13 residues. Trimming pared 4 bases from V and 6 bases from J, leaving 13 bases between. The germline V gene has CDR1 SGHNT and CDR2 YYREEE (reference sequence).

The gene calls are TRBV5-4 and TRBJ2-2; tentative D call: TRBD2 (7 bases). Trimming pared 0 bases from V and 5 bases from J, leaving 14 bases between. CDR1 and CDR2 (germline): SGHNT, YYREEE (reference sequence). CDR3 length: 16 residues. CDR3 amino acids: CASSLEGGAKTGELFF. The CDR3 nucleotides read TGTGCCAGCAGCTTGGAAGGGGGGGCCAAGACCGGGGAGCTGTTTTTT. Full variable domain (outside the CDR3, taken from reference TRBV5-4 and TRBJ2-2): ETGVTQSPTHLIKTRGQQVTLRCSSQSGHNTVSWYQQALGQGPQFIFQYYREEENGRGNFPPRFSGLQFPNYSSELNVNALELDDSALYLCASSLEGGAKTGELFFGEGSRLTVL.

CDR3 residues: CASRERGGSTDTQYF. The CDR3 DNA is TGTGCCAGCAGAGAGCGGGGGGGAAGCACAGATACGCAGTATTTT. The genes are TRBV2 and TRBJ2-3, with 10 bases lining up with TRBD2. V dropped 6 bases and J dropped 0; count of bases not matched to a gene: 3. The germline CDR1 and CDR2 sequences are SNHLY and FYNNEI. This CDR3 contains 15 residues.

The rearrangement uses TRBV19 and TRBJ2-2; 11 nucleotides line up with TRBD1. The CDR3 is 14 residues long. Germline V gene sequence: CDR1 LNHDA, CDR2 SQIVND (reference sequence). V was pared by 10 bases and J by 7 bases, with 8 bases of the junction left unmatched. The CDR3 sequence: CAIAGTGGIGELFF. Here the CDR3 DNA reads TGTGCCATCGCCGGGACAGGGGGTATCGGGGAGCTGTTTTTT.